This T cell receptor (beta chain) derives from a study of blood T cell repertoires in COVID-19 (dated by TCRdb to 2018 to 2021). For the wider study: Samples from collaborators originated in the United States, Italy and Spain and spanned both the acute and convalescent phases of COVID-19. The material from the prospective study consisted of cDNA or gDNA derived from T cells, B-cell-depleted T cells, or PBMCs. Subjects who had been exposed to COVID-19, were actively infected with it, or had recovered from it provided the deeply sampled blood TCRbeta repertoires that made up the dataset. The repertoires were made available in a free public database intended to serve as a resource for research on the immune response to SARS-CoV-2. Samples were obtained from the ongoing ImmuneRACE study (first 160 participants) and from about 1,300 subjects provided by 6 global collaborators. Nearly every sample came with metadata listing a de-identified subject ID, COVID-19 status, age in years and sex. Where HLA class I and class II types were available, the types were taken from metadata supplied by the sample provider, not from assay-based typing. What the authors observed across the whole study: The amount of clinical and demographic metadata varied by source and participant and was provided uncurated.

This clone has just one count. Its antigen has not been determined. Base qualities are not recorded, but no much larger clone differs from it by a single base. The immunoSEQ Assay, a bias-controlled multiplex PCR, was used to amplify TCRbeta CDR3 regions from genomic DNA. From the authors' description of their analysis: The number of nucleated cells in each sample was estimated by amplification of reference gene primers within the assay. To quantify the absolute abundance of each unique TCRbeta CDR3 rearrangement, sequence reads were collapsed and filtered. For each sample, productive Simpson clonality was calculated by taking the square root of Simpson's diversity index across productive rearrangements. TCRdb carries this immuneACCESS record with in-frame sequences only. Its versions omit some clonotypes, under half of them owing to an unresolved V gene in the studies checked, with the rest unexplained. The V and J calls and clone size were taken over from that table, and D and trimming were inferred from the DNA. For this sample the table gives some 16,000 clones, of which about 80% were detected only once. 25% to 35% of the sample belongs to the ten largest clones.

Each collaborating institution followed its own protocols to collect whole blood in K2EDTA tubes. For TCRbeta analysis, collaborator samples were shipped as frozen whole blood, as isolated PBMCs, or as DNA extracted from either sample type. The specimen was peripheral blood. This clonotype was sampled from a man between 65 and 85 years old with active or convalescent COVID-19.

The CDR3 amino acid sequence is: CASSFFGNTQYF. The DNA sequence is given as TGTGCCAGCAGCTTCTTCGGGAATACGCAGTATTTT. This chain is built from TRBV7-2 and TRBJ2-3, with TRBD2 as a weak D call on 5 bases. For CDR1 and CDR2, the germline V gene lists SGHTA and FQGNSA. V is shortened by 3 bases, J by 7 bases, and the region joining them spans 8 bases. The CDR3 measures 12 amino acids from cysteine to phenylalanine. Here the CDR3 DNA is all that survives: 36 bases in frame from base 1.